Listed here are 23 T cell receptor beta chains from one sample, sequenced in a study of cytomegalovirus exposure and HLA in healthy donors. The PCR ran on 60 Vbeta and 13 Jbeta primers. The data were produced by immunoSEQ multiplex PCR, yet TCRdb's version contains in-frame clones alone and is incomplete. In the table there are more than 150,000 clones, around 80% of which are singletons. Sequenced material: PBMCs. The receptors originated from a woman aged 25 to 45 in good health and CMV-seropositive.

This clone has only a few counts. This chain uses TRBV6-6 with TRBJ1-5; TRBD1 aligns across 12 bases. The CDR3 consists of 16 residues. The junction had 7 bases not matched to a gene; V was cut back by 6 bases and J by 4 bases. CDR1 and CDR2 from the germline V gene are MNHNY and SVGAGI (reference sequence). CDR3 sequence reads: CASRLGQGARNQPQHF. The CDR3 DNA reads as TGTGCCAGCAGACTGGGACAGGGGGCAAGGAATCAGCCCCAGCATTTT.

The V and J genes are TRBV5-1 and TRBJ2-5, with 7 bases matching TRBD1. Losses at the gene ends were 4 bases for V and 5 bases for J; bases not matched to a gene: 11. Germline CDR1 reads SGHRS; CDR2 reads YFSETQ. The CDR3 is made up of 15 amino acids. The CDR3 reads CASSVGTAPSETQYF. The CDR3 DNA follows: TGCGCCAGCAGCGTCGGGACAGCACCCTCCGAGACCCAGTACTTC.

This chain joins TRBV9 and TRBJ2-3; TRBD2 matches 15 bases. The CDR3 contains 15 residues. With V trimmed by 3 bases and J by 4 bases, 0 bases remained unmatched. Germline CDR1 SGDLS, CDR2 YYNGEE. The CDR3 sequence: CASSGTSGGADTQYF. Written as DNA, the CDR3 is TGTGCCAGCAGCGGGACTAGCGGGGGGGCAGATACGCAGTATTTT.

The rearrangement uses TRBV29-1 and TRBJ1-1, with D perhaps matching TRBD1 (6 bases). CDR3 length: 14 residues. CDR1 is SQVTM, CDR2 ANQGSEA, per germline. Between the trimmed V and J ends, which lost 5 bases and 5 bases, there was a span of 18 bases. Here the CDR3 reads CSVKSRPDRTEAFF. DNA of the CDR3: TGCAGCGTTAAATCGAGACCCGACAGGACTGAAGCTTTCTTT.

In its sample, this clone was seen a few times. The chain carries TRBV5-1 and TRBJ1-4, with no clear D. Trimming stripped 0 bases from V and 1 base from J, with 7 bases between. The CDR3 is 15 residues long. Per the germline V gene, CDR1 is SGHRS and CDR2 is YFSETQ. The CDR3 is CASSLVGRTNEKLFF. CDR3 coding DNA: TGCGCCAGCAGCTTGGTCGGGAGAACTAATGAAAAACTGTTTTTT. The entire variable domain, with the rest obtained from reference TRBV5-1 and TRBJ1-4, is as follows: KAGVTQTPRYLIKTRGQQVTLSCSPISGHRSVSWYQQTPGQGLQFLFEYFSETQRNKGNFPGRFSGRQFSNSRSEMNVSTLELGDSALYLCASSLVGRTNEKLFFGSGTQLSVL.

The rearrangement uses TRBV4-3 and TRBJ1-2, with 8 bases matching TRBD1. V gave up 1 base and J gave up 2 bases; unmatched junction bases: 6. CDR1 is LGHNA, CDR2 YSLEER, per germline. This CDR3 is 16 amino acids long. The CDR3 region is CASSQGGQGSNYGYTF. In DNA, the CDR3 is TGCGCCAGCAGCCAAGGCGGACAGGGTTCAAACTATGGCTACACCTTC.

In DNA form, the CDR3 reads TGCGCCAGCAGCCGAGCACTAGCGGGGGTGGAGACCCAGTACTTC. Translation gives CASSRALAGVETQYF. The V and J genes are TRBV5-1 and TRBJ2-5; 11 bases are shared with TRBD2. Germline-derived CDR1 and CDR2 are SGHRS and YFSETQ. This CDR3 has 15 residues. With V trimmed by 4 bases and J by 5 bases, 7 bases remained unmatched. Combining the CDR3 with reference TRBV5-1 and TRBJ2-5 gives the whole variable domain KAGVTQTPRYLIKTRGQQVTLSCSPISGHRSVSWYQQTPGQGLQFLFEYFSETQRNKGNFPGRFSGRQFSNSRSEMNVSTLELGDSALYLCASSRALAGVETQYFGPGTRLLVL.

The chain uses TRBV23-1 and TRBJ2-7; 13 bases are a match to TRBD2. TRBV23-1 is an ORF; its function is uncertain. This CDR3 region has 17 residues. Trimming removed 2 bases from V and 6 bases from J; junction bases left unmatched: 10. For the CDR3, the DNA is TGCGCCAGCAGTCAAACCTCCGGGACTAGCGGGGACTGCGAGCAGTACTTC. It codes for CASSQTSGTSGDCEQYF.

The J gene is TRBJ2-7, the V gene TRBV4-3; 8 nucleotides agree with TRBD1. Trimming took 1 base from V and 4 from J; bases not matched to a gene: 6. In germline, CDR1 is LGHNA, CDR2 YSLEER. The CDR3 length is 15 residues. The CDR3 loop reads CASSQVGGQGYEQYF. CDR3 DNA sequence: TGCGCCAGCAGCCAAGTTGGTGGACAGGGTTACGAGCAGTACTTC.

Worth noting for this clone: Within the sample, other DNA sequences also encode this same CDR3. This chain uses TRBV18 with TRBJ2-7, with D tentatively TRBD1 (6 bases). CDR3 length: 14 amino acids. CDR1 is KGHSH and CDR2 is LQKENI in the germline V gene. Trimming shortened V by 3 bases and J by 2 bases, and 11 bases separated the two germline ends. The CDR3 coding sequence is TGTGCCAGCTCACCCCTACAGGGCACCTACGAGCAGTACTTC. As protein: CASSPLQGTYEQYF.

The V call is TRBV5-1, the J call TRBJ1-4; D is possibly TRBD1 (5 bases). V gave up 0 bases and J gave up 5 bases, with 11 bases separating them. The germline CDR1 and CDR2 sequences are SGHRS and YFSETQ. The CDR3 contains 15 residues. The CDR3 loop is CASSLGQGGNEKLFF. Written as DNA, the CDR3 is TGCGCCAGCAGCTTGGGGCAGGGAGGCAATGAAAAACTGTTTTTT.

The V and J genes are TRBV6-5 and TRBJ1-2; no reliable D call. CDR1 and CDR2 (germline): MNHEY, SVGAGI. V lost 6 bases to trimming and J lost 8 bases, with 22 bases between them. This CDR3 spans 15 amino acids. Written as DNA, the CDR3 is TGTGCCAGCAGGCCACTTCCGGGAATACCTAGGGGCTACACCTTC. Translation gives CASRPLPGIPRGYTF.

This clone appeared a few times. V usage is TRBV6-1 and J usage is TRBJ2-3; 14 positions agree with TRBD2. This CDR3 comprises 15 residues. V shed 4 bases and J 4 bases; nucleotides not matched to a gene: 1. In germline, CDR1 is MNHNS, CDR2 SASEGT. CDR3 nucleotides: TGTGCCAGCAGTGGACTAGCGGGGGGGCCAGATACGCAGTATTTT. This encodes CASSGLAGGPDTQYF.

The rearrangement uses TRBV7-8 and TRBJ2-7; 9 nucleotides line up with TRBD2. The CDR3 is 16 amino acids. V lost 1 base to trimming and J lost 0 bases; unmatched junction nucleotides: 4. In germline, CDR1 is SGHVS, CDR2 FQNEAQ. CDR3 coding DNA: TGTGCCAGCAGCTTAGGTGGTAGCGGGGGCTCCTACGAGCAGTACTTC. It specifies CASSLGGSGGSYEQYF.

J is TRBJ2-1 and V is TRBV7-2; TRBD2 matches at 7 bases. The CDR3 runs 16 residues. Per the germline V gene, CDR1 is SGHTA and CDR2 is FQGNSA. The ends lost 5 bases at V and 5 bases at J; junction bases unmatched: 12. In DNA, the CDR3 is TGTGCCAGCAGCACCTGGACTAGGCTTTCGGACAATGAGCAGTTCTTC. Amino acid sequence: CASSTWTRLSDNEQFF. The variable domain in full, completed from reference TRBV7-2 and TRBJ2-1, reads GAGVSQSPSNKVTEKGKDVELRCDPISGHTALYWYRQSLGQGLEFLIYFQGNSAPDKSGLPSDRFSAERTGGSVSTLTIQRTQQEDSAVYLCASSTWTRLSDNEQFFGPGTRLTVL.

CDR3 residues: CASSRTSGGAWETQYF. CDR3 DNA sequence: TGTGCCAGCAGTCGGACTAGCGGGGGGGCGTGGGAGACCCAGTACTTC. J is TRBJ2-5 and V is TRBV7-2, with TRBD2 matching 15 bases. The germline CDR1 and CDR2 sequences are SGHTA and FQGNSA. V dropped 6 bases and J dropped 5; count of bases not matched to a gene: 7. The CDR3 is made up of 16 amino acids.

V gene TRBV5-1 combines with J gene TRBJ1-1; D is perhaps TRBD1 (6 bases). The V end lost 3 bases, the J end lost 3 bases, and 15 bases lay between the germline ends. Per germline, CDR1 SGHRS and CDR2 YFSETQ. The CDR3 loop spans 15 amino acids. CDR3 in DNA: TGCGCCAGCAGCTACGGACAGAGGGCACACACTGAAGCTTTCTTT. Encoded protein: CASSYGQRAHTEAFF.

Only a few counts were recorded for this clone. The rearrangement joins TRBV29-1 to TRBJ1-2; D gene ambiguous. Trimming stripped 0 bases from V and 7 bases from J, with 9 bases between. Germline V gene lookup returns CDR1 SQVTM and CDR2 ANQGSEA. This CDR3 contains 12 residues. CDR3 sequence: CSVEEGAGGYTF. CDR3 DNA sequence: TGCAGCGTTGAAGAGGGAGCGGGTGGCTACACCTTC.

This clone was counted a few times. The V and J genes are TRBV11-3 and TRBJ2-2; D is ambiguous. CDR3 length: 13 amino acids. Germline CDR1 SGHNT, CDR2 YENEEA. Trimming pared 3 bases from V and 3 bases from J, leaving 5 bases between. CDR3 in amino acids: CASSLRYTGELFF. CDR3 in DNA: TGTGCCAGCAGCTTGCGATACACCGGGGAGCTGTTTTTT.

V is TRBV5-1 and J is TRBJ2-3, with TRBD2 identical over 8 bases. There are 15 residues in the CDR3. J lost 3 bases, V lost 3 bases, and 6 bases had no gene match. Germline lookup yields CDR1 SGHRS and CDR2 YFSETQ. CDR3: CASSWKRGKTDTQYF. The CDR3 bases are TGCGCCAGCAGCTGGAAGCGGGGGAAGACAGATACGCAGTATTTT.

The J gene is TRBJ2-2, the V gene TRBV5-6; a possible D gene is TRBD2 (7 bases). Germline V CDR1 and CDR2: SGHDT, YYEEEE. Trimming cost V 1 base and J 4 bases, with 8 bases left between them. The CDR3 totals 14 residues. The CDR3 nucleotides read TGTGCCAGCAGCTTGAGGGGGGGCACCGGGGAGCTGTTTTTT. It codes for CASSLRGGTGELFF.

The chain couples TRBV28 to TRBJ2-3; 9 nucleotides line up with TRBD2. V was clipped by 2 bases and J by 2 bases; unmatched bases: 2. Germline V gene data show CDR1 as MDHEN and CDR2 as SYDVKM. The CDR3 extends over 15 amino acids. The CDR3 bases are TGTGCCAGCAGTTTACTAGCGGGGACCACAGATACGCAGTATTTT. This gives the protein CASSLLAGTTDTQYF.

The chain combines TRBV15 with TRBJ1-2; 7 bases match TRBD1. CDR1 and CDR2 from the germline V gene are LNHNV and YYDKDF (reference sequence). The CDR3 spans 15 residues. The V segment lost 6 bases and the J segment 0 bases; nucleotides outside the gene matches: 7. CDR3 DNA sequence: TGTGCCACCAGTTCTAGGGACAGTTCTAACTATGGCTACACCTTC. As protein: CATSSRDSSNYGYTF.